This TCR beta chain emerged from a study of technical replicates of blood from several donors. The CDR3 totals 14 residues. V gave up 6 bases and J gave up 1 base; unmatched junction bases: 1. Germline lookup yields CDR1 MDHEN and CDR2 SYDVKM. Only in-frame clones appear in the TCRdb table, and some are missing; sequencing was by immunoSEQ multiplex PCR. This sample has 75,000 to 95,000 clones, with just over 90% found just once. The V call is TRBV28, the J call TRBJ2-7; 12 bases line up with TRBD1. The clonotype was recovered from a human donor in good health. The specimen sequenced was T cells isolated from PBMCs. This CDR3 reads CASRGQGASYEQYF. The DNA for the CDR3 is TGTGCCAGCAGGGGACAGGGGGCATCCTACGAGCAGTACTTC.